This paragraph covers one T cell receptor (beta chain) sequence. Its antigen is not known. The CDR3 is 13 residues long. Trimming took off 1 base at V and 6 bases at J, with 10 bases between the two ends. Germline V lookup: CDR1 SGHRS, CDR2 YFSETQ. Sequencing targeted TCR beta in T cells from blood (CD8+ and CD4+). The multiple sclerosis controls consisted of treatment-naive patients with relapsing-remitting disease, either stable or active. After extraction with the RNeasy kit, roughly 0.45 to 1 ug of the RNA was reverse transcribed using random hexamers. The authors amplified TCR beta CDR3 across 54 Vbeta and 13 Jbeta using immunoSEQ multiplex PCR. TCRdb used MiXCR to reprocess the immunoSEQ multiplex PCR reads, holding one entry per CDR3 protein. Among roughly 120,000 distinct CDR3 sequences listed, about 92% were seen once. This entry is derived from a study of CD8 T cells in Susac syndrome. Study-wide findings and caveats: The study conceded that relatively few individuals underwent its TCR sequencing and HLA analysis.

The clonotype originates from a human donor with multiple sclerosis. This chain uses TRBV5-1 with TRBJ1-2; D is unresolved. Input material: CD4+ T cells from PBMCs. The CDR3 protein is CASSLSLENGYTF. In nucleotides, the CDR3 is TGCGCCAGCAGCTTGTCGTTGGAGAATGGCTACACCTTC.